These T cell receptor beta chains were read from a single sample in a study of cytomegalovirus exposure and HLA in healthy donors. This table comes from immunoSEQ multiplex PCR, and its TCRdb copy is limited to in-frame clones, with some not included. The table has about 160,000 clones, 75% seen once. What was sequenced was PBMCs. These TCRs come from a woman between 45 and 60 years old in good health and CMV-seropositive. CDR3s include the opening cysteine and the closing phenylalanine or tryptophan. The D gene is left open where the match is weak. Size tells how often a clone was seen (once, few, many) or the class of an expanded clone, and some rows leave it out.

once	TRBV9	TRBJ2-3	-	TGTGCCAGCAGCGGCGAGGGGGTAACAGATACGCAGTATTTT	CASSGEGVTDTQYF
-	TRBV6-6	TRBJ1-2	TRBD1	TGTGCCAGCAGTTACGTTGGGACAGGGGGTGGCTACACCTTC	CASSYVGTGGGYTF
-	TRBV5-4	TRBJ1-1	TRBD1	TGTGCCAGCAGCTTGAAGGGACAGCGGGCTGAAGCTTTCTTT	CASSLKGQRAEAFF
-	TRBV5-4	TRBJ2-2	TRBD2	TGTGCCAGCAGCCCTTCTACTAGCGGGGTGGTCGGGGAGCTGTTTTTT	CASSPSTSGVVGELFF
-	TRBV14	TRBJ2-6	-	TGTGCCAGCAGCCCCTTGTCAGGGGCTGGGGCCAACGTCCTGACTTTC	CASSPLSGAGANVLTF
once	TRBV29-1	TRBJ1-1	TRBD1	TGCAGCGTTAACCGGGACAGAAACACTGAAGCTTTCTTT	CSVNRDRNTEAFF
few	TRBV6-1	TRBJ2-7	-	TGTGCCAGCAGTGAAATTTACTACGAGCAGTACTTC	CASSEIYYEQYF
-	TRBV7-6	TRBJ2-1	-	TGTGCCAGCAGCCCAGCAGGGACATCCAATGAGCAGTTCTTC	CASSPAGTSNEQFF
-	TRBV18	TRBJ1-1	TRBD1	TGTGCCAGCTCACCACCGGACAGGCCCTCCGAAGCTTTCTTT	CASSPPDRPSEAFF
-	TRBV18	TRBJ2-7	TRBD2	TGTGCCAGCTCACCCCCTAGCGGGGCTTTCCACGAGCAGTACTTC	CASSPPSGAFHEQYF
-	TRBV5-1	TRBJ1-1	TRBD1	TGCGCCAGCCGAGCGGACAGGCCGGACACTGAAGCTTTCTTT	CASRADRPDTEAFF
-	TRBV28	TRBJ2-7	-	TGTGCCAGCAGTTTCGGTCGCTCCTCCTACGAGCAGTACTTC	CASSFGRSSYEQYF
-	TRBV12-5	TRBJ2-2	TRBD2	TGTGCTAGTGGTTTCGGGACTAGCGGTTACACCGGGGAGCTGTTTTTT	CASGFGTSGYTGELFF
-	TRBV6-1	TRBJ1-2	TRBD1	TGTGCCAGCAGGGACAGGGGGCGCGTTGGAGGCTACACCTTC	CASRDRGRVGGYTF
-	TRBV5-1	TRBJ1-6	-	TGCGCCAGCAGGTCAGGTGTTAATAATTCACCCCTCCACTTT	CASRSGVNNSPLHF
-	TRBV7-2	TRBJ1-2	-	TGTGCCAGCAGCATTGACAGATATGGCTACACCTTC	CASSIDRYGYTF
-	TRBV2	TRBJ1-2	-	TGTGCCAGCGGGCTCGATGGCTACACCTTC	CASGLDGYTF